This T cell receptor beta chain was identified during a study of blood T cell repertoires in COVID-19. Study background: PBMCs, B-cell-depleted T cells, or T cells provided the cDNA or gDNA that made up the material.

The authors' processing: Reference gene primer amplification gave nucleated cell count estimates. The assay was immunoSEQ multiplex PCR, and TCRdb's table has in-frame clones only and misses some. The V and J calls and the clone size are those of that table, but D and trimming were determined from the DNA. The data show tens of thousands of clones, with 87% seen just once and roughly 3.1% held by the top ten. CDR1 KGHDR and CDR2 SFDVKD come from the germline V gene. V was trimmed by 6 bases and J by 4 bases, leaving 9 bases between them. The CDR3 is 13 amino acids. V and J are TRBV24-1 and TRBJ1-5; D is perhaps TRBD1 (5 bases). The sequenced sample was peripheral blood. The sequence came from a woman aged 45-59 years with COVID-19, enrolled during active disease. CDR3 loop: CATSHQGNQPQHF. The CDR3 nucleotides read TGTGCCACCAGTCACCAGGGAAATCAGCCCCAGCATTTT.